This TCR beta chain was sequenced in a study of blood T cell repertoires in COVID-19. Study-level information: Spain, Italy and the United States supplied samples that represented acute and convalescent COVID-19. From T cells, B-cell-depleted T cells, or PBMCs came the material, which was cDNA or gDNA.

TCRdb keeps only in-frame clones here, not all; method: immunoSEQ multiplex PCR. The sample shows about 180,000 clones, roughly 84% of them seen only once. CDR3 length: 14 amino acids. Trimming took off 2 bases at V and 0 bases at J, with 7 bases between the two ends. Germline values: CDR1 KGHSY, CDR2 FQNENV. Sequences were obtained from peripheral blood. The clonotype originates from a woman aged 40 to 50 with COVID-19, enrolled during active disease. This rearrangement joins TRBV16 to TRBJ1-1; unclear D gene. The CDR3 protein is CASSQGTLNTEAFF. DNA for the CDR3: TGTGCCAGCAGCCAAGGTACACTGAACACTGAAGCTTTCTTT.